The 6 T cell receptor beta chains below were found in one sample sequenced in a study of tumor-infiltrating lymphocytes in primary liver carcinoma. A primer matching the constant region was used to make TCR beta cDNA from 500 to 650 ng of total RNA. ARM-PCR was slightly modified, and three nested multiplex PCR rounds with it gave rise to the TCR beta libraries. PCR rounds one and two used TRBV1-TRBV30 forward primers with a C-beta reverse primer for about 9 cycles each. TCRdb reanalysed the multiplex PCR reads using MiXCR and keeps one entry per CDR3 protein. This table holds some 100,000 distinct CDR3 sequences, about two thirds found once. The source material, 20-30 mg of unsorted bulk tissue, was used to co-extract RNA and DNA. What was sequenced was liver tumor tissue from sampling region 2. Subset here: tumor region T2, inferior pole. All receptors derive from an older woman with primary liver carcinoma and hepatitis B virus infection.

On this clonotype itself: No conserved phenylalanine or tryptophan is present at the end of the CDR3, so a read error is the likely explanation. The chain is built from TRBV5-5 and TRBJ2-1, with a tentative D call TRBD2 (6 bases). This CDR3 contains 15 residues. From germline, CDR1 is SGHKS and CDR2 YYEKEE (reference sequence). Between the trimmed V and J ends, which lost 1 base and 8 bases, there was a span of 16 bases. The CDR3 reads CASSLSTSGYYEQFL. The CDR3 nucleotides are TGTGCCAGCAGCTTGTCGACTAGTGGGTACTATGAGCAGTTCTTA.

V and J are TRBV12-3 or TRBV12-4 and TRBJ2-7, with a tentative D call TRBD1 (6 bases). The CDR3 runs to 13 residues. V was trimmed by 10 bases and J by 5 bases, leaving 18 bases between them. CDR3 in amino acids: CAIRRTVGHEQYF. The CDR3 DNA reads as TGTGCCATCAGGAGGACAGTGGGGCACGAGCAGTACTTC.

Concerning this clonotype itself: A clone one base away is much larger, so this may be a read error. V usage is TRBV6-6 and J usage is TRBJ1-6; D ambiguous. The ends were cut back, 5 bases at V and 9 bases at J, with 8 bases in the middle. CDR1 is MNHNY and CDR2 is SVGAGI in the germline V gene (reference sequence). The CDR3 totals 12 residues. CDR3 sequence reads: CASSPAGSPLHF. The CDR3 nucleotides read TGTGCCAGCAGTCCGGCAGGTTCACCCCTCCACTTT.

A note on this clonotype: It may be a read error: a sequence one base away is much more abundant. The rearrangement links TRBV14 to TRBJ1-1, with 12 nucleotides matching TRBD1. V lost 6 bases, J lost 0 bases, and 5 bases stayed unmatched. The CDR3 contains 16 residues. Germline V gene lookup returns CDR1 SGHDN and CDR2 FVKESK. CDR3 in DNA: TGTGCCAGCAGGCGGGACAGGGGGCACATGAACACTGAAGCTTTCTTT. Protein product: CASRRDRGHMNTEAFF.

This clonotype was seen only once. This is likely a read error, given that the CDR3 carries no conserved phenylalanine or tryptophan at its end. The chain recombines TRBV12-5 with TRBJ2-7; D uncertain. The CDR3 is 8 amino acids. Germline CDR1 and CDR2: LGHNT and FRNRAP. V was clipped by 7 bases and J by 9 bases, with 4 bases between them. The chain's CDR3 is CASDGQYI. CDR3 DNA sequence: TGTGCTAGTGATGGGCAGTACATC.

Concerning this clonotype: Its ends do not fully match the called genes, so a read error is possible. The chain links TRBV20-1 to TRBJ2-1; tentatively, D is TRBD1 or TRBD2 (5 bases each). This CDR3 spans 16 amino acids. CDR1 and CDR2 (germline): DFQATT, SNEGSKA (reference sequence). CDR3 bases: TGCAGTGCCCCTGATCCGGGACCCCAGGCCTACAGTGAGCAGTTCTTC. Encoded protein: CSAPDPGPQAYSEQFF.